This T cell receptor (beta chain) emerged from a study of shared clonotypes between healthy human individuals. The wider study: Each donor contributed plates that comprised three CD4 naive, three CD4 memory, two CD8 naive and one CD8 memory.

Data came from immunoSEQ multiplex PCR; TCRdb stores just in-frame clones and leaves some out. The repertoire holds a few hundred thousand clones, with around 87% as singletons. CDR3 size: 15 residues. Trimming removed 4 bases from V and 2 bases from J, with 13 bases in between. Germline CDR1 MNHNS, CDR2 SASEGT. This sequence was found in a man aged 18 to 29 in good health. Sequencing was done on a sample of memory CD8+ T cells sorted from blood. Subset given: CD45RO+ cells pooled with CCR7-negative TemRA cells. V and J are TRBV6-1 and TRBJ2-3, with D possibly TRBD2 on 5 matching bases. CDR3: CASSASTTNTDTQYF. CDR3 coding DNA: TGTGCCAGCAGTGCTTCGACTACCAACACAGATACGCAGTATTTT.